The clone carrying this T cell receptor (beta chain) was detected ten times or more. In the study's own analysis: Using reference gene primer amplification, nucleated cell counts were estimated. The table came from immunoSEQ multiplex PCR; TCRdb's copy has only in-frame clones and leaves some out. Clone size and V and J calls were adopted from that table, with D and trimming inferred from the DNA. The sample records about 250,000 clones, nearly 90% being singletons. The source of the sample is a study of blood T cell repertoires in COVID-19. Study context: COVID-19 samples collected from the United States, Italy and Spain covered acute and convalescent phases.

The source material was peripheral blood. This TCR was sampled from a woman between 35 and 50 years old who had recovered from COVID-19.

The CDR3 sequence is CASRGSRDRVSEQYF. CDR3 nucleotide sequence: TGTGCCAGCAGGGGGTCCCGGGACAGGGTAAGCGAGCAGTACTTC. The chain uses TRBV6-5 and TRBJ2-7, with TRBD1 matching over 9 bases. The germline CDR1 and CDR2 sequences are MNHEY and SVGAGI. The CDR3 contains 15 residues. V trimming: 6 bases; J trimming: 6 bases; junction bases outside the gene matches: 12.